The 20 T cell receptor beta chains given below trace back to one sample, sequenced in a study of T cell changes during pregnancy in multiple sclerosis. TCRdb keeps only in-frame clones here, not all; method: immunoSEQ multiplex PCR. This table holds 40,000 to 60,000 clones, approximately 95% found once. The sequenced sample was CD8+ T cells from peripheral blood mononuclear cells, obtained in the first trimester of pregnancy. The receptors here all came from a female donor with multiple sclerosis, enrolled in a pregnancy study.

The V and J genes are TRBV19 and TRBJ1-1; 9 bases line up with TRBD1. CDR1 is LNHDA, CDR2 SQIVND, per germline (reference sequence). The V gene end was trimmed by 5 bases and the J gene end by 4 bases; junction bases not matched to a gene: 5. CDR3 size: 14 residues. Here the CDR3 DNA reads TGTGCCAGTAGTTGGGGACAGGGAAGCACTGAAGCTTTCTTT. It is translated as CASSWGQGSTEAFF. Full variable domain (missing parts from reference TRBV19 and TRBJ1-1): DGGITQSPKYLFRKEGQNVTLSCEQNLNHDAMYWYRQDPGQGLRLIYYSQIVNDFQKGDIAEGYSVSREKKESFPLTVTSAQKNPTAFYLCASSWGQGSTEAFFGQGTRLTVV.

This sequence joins TRBV6-5 and TRBJ1-2; 8 bases are a match to TRBD1. CDR1 is MNHEY and CDR2 is SVGAGI in the germline V gene. The CDR3 runs to 15 residues. After removal of 4 bases from V and 4 bases from J, the junction contained 8 bases not matched to a gene. The CDR3 nucleotides are TGTGCCAGCAGTTCTATGGACAGGGACCGCTATGGCTACACCTTC. Encoded protein: CASSSMDRDRYGYTF.

This chain uses TRBV28 with TRBJ2-3, with 8 bases lining up with TRBD1. Germline V gene lookup returns CDR1 MDHEN and CDR2 SYDVKM. Trimming took 4 bases from V and 3 from J; bases not matched to a gene: 3. This CDR3 has 14 amino acids. The CDR3 here is CASSSDRATDTQYF. The CDR3 region has the DNA TGTGCCAGCAGTTCGGACAGGGCGACAGATACGCAGTATTTT.

J is TRBJ2-3 and V is TRBV27; no definite D call. This CDR3 comprises 14 residues. In germline, CDR1 is MNHEY, CDR2 SMNVEV (reference sequence). Trimming shortened V by 0 bases and J by 3 bases, and 7 bases separated the two germline ends. The CDR3 reads CASSLSSRTDTQYF. The CDR3 nucleotides read TGTGCCAGCAGTTTATCCTCTAGGACAGATACGCAGTATTTT.

The chain couples TRBV5-6 to TRBJ1-1, with D unresolved. In germline, CDR1 is SGHDT, CDR2 YYEEEE. V gave up 0 bases and J gave up 2 bases, with 14 bases separating them. This CDR3 is 16 amino acids long. This CDR3 is CASSLGQAGLNTEAFF. Written as DNA, the CDR3 is TGTGCCAGCAGCTTGGGGCAAGCGGGCTTAAACACTGAAGCTTTCTTT.

This clone was recorded a few times. The rearrangement joins TRBV5-4 to TRBJ2-1, with D possibly matching TRBD1 (5 bases). The V end was cut by 4 bases, the J end by 0 bases, with 11 bases between. The CDR3 length is 15 residues. Germline CDR1 is SGHNT and CDR2 is YYREEE (reference sequence). CDR3 amino acids: CASSPSDSSYNEQFF. The CDR3 DNA reads as TGTGCCAGCAGCCCCAGCGACAGCTCCTACAATGAGCAGTTCTTC.

The chain uses TRBV7-9 and TRBJ2-1; TRBD2 agrees at 11 bases. The CDR3 sequence is 18 residues long. V trimming: 2 bases; J trimming: 1 base; junction bases outside the gene matches: 7. Germline CDR1 is SEHNR and CDR2 is FQNEAQ (reference sequence). CDR3 nucleotides: TGTGCCAGCAGCTTATGGCTAGCGGGAGGCTTTTCCTACAATGAGCAGTTCTTC. This codes for CASSLWLAGGFSYNEQFF. The variable domain in full, completed from reference TRBV7-9 and TRBJ2-1, reads DTGVSQNPRHKITKRGQNVTFRCDPISEHNRLYWYRQTLGQGPEFLTYFQNEAQLEKSRLLSDRFSAERPKGSFSTLEIQRTEQGDSAMYLCASSLWLAGGFSYNEQFFGPGTRLTVL.

J is TRBJ2-3 and V is TRBV30, with 8 bases identical to TRBD2. CDR3 length: 15 amino acids. Germline CDR1 is GTSNPN and CDR2 is SVGIG (reference sequence). V shed 2 bases, J shed 5 bases, and the junction held 9 bases outside the gene matches. The chain's CDR3 is CAWSQKGTRRDTQYF. The CDR3 DNA sequence: TGTGCCTGGAGTCAAAAAGGGACTAGAAGAGATACGCAGTATTTT.

The CDR3 DNA is TGTGCCAGCAGACTCGGGACAGGGGCGGGAAACACCATATATTTT. As protein: CASRLGTGAGNTIYF. The J gene is TRBJ1-3, the V gene TRBV7-9; 10 bases map to TRBD1. Germline V gene data show CDR1 as SEHNR and CDR2 as FQNEAQ (reference sequence). After removal of 6 bases from V and 4 bases from J, the junction contained 6 bases not matched to a gene. The CDR3 sequence is 15 residues long.

The CDR3 DNA is TGTGCCAGCAGCTTAGGAGCGAGGACTGAAGCTTTCTTT. Translating gives CASSLGARTEAFF. The chain recombines TRBV11-2 with TRBJ1-1; D not certain. CDR1 and CDR2 from the germline V gene are SGHAT and FQNNGV. Trimming removed 1 base at V and 5 bases at J, with 8 bases between. The CDR3 is made up of 13 amino acids.

The rearrangement uses TRBV29-1 and TRBJ1-3; D gene unclear. The CDR3 sequence is 14 residues long. Looked up from germline, CDR1 is SQVTM and CDR2 is ANQGSEA. The V gene lost 2 bases and the J gene lost 0 bases, with 8 bases spanning the gap. CDR3 protein: CSVETPNSGNTIYF. In DNA, the CDR3 is TGCAGCGTTGAAACGCCTAACTCTGGAAACACCATATATTTT.

A note on this clone: Distinct nucleotide sequences in the sample also encode this CDR3. The rearrangement uses TRBV27 and TRBJ2-1; no clear D gene. Trimming pared 6 bases from V and 0 bases from J, leaving 6 bases between. CDR1 MNHEY and CDR2 SMNVEV come from the germline V gene (reference sequence). This CDR3 is 13 amino acids long. The CDR3 nucleotides read TGTGCCAGCAGGCTGAGCTCCTACAATGAGCAGTTCTTC. It is translated as CASRLSSYNEQFF.

The rearrangement uses TRBV19 and TRBJ1-2; D perhaps matches TRBD1 (5 bases). Looked up from germline, CDR1 is LNHDA and CDR2 is SQIVND (reference sequence). With 9 bases removed from V and 6 bases from J, the gap between germline ends came to 17 bases. The CDR3 sequence is 13 residues long. In DNA, the CDR3 is TGTGCCAGCGAGACGGGGGGGTTCGATGGCTACACCTTC. This gives the protein CASETGGFDGYTF. Variable domain in full (rest from reference TRBV19 and TRBJ1-2): DGGITQSPKYLFRKEGQNVTLSCEQNLNHDAMYWYRQDPGQGLRLIYYSQIVNDFQKGDIAEGYSVSREKKESFPLTVTSAQKNPTAFYLCASETGGFDGYTFGSGTRLTVV.

This sequence joins TRBV6-5 and TRBJ2-7; D is possibly TRBD1 (5 bases). Trimming removed 2 bases at V and 0 bases at J, with 11 bases between. This CDR3 has 15 amino acids. From germline, CDR1 is MNHEY and CDR2 SVGAGI. CDR3 in DNA: TGTGCCAGCAGTTACAAGGGGCAACGCTCCTACGAGCAGTACTTC. Amino acid sequence: CASSYKGQRSYEQYF.

Here the CDR3 reads CASSTGLAGVGGGNNEQFF. The CDR3 DNA follows: TGTGCCAGCAGCACAGGACTAGCGGGAGTAGGAGGGGGTAACAATGAGCAGTTCTTC. V usage is TRBV13 and J usage is TRBJ2-1; 13 positions agree with TRBD2. With 5 bases clipped from V and 5 bases from J, the junction kept 15 bases outside the gene matches. Germline CDR1 is PRHDT and CDR2 is FYEKMQ (reference sequence). CDR3 length: 19 residues. Combining the CDR3 with reference TRBV13 and TRBJ2-1 gives the whole variable domain AAGVIQSPRHLIKEKRETATLKCYPIPRHDTVYWYQQGPGQDPQFLISFYEKMQSDKGSIPDRFSAQQFSDYHSELNMSSLELGDSALYFCASSTGLAGVGGGNNEQFFGPGTRLTVL.

The rearrangement joins TRBV19 to TRBJ2-1; 10 nucleotides align to TRBD2. Trimming removed 5 bases from V and 9 bases from J; junction bases left unmatched: 10. Germline V CDR1 and CDR2: LNHDA, SQIVND (reference sequence). The CDR3 sequence is 15 residues long. The DNA for the CDR3 is TGTGCCAGTAGTTACGATAGCGGGAGGTTGCGTGAGCAGTTCTTC. Protein: CASSYDSGRLREQFF.

This chain uses TRBV27 with TRBJ2-7, with 9 bases matching TRBD2. This CDR3 has 19 amino acids. Germline-derived CDR1 and CDR2 are MNHEY and SMNVEV (reference sequence). J lost 0 bases, V lost 6 bases, and 18 bases had no gene match. The CDR3 sequence is CASSDQWDGSGSSSYEQYF. Here the CDR3 DNA reads TGTGCCAGCAGCGATCAGTGGGATGGTAGCGGGAGCTCCTCCTACGAGCAGTACTTC.

V gene TRBV30 combines with J gene TRBJ2-1; TRBD2 might be the D (6 bases). The CDR3 is made up of 15 amino acids. V dropped 3 bases and J dropped 0 bases, with 12 bases sitting between them. Germline V gives CDR1 GTSNPN, CDR2 SVGIG (reference sequence). The CDR3 sequence is CAWRLDGGSYNEQFF. DNA of the CDR3: TGTGCCTGGAGGCTTGACGGGGGCTCCTACAATGAGCAGTTCTTC.

The chain links TRBV9 to TRBJ1-2; D not certain. Germline V lookup: CDR1 SGDLS, CDR2 YYNGEE. The CDR3 spans 14 residues. Trimming cost V 0 bases and J 7 bases, with 13 bases left between them. In DNA, the CDR3 is TGTGCCAGCAGCGTAGGTGGAGGAGACTCTGGCTACACCTTC. It codes for CASSVGGGDSGYTF.

V gene TRBV6-4 combines with J gene TRBJ2-1; 8 positions agree with TRBD2. Germline V gives CDR1 MRHNA, CDR2 SNTAGT. The J segment lost 6 bases and the V segment lost 0 bases, leaving 4 bases of the junction unmatched. The length of the CDR3 is 15 residues. The CDR3 bases are TGTGCCAGCAGTGACTCCAGCGGGGGCCCCAATGAGCAGTTCTTC. Translating gives CASSDSSGGPNEQFF.